Only one count was recorded for the clone carrying this T cell receptor beta chain. This sample stems from a study of blood T cell repertoires in COVID-19. In the original workflow: Reference gene primer amplification gave nucleated cell count estimates. Sequencing used immunoSEQ multiplex PCR; TCRdb keeps in-frame clones, though not all of them. V, J and clone size were drawn from that table, and D and trimming were deduced from the DNA. In the table there are around 280,000 clones, around 86% of which are singletons. CDR1 is SEHNR and CDR2 is FQNEAQ in the germline V gene (reference sequence). V dropped 2 bases and J dropped 7; count of bases not matched to a gene: 10. The CDR3 has 15 amino acids.

Sequencing was done on a sample of PBMCs or T cells enriched from blood (not recorded which). The receptor was derived from a woman in her thirties or forties who had recovered from COVID-19. This sequence joins TRBV7-9 and TRBJ1-1; 7 nucleotides match TRBD1. CDR3 loop: CASSLNAGQAVEAFF. DNA of the CDR3: TGTGCCAGCAGCTTAAATGCAGGACAGGCTGTTGAAGCTTTCTTT. The full variable domain, rest sourced from reference TRBV7-9 and TRBJ1-1, is DTGVSQNPRHKITKRGQNVTFRCDPISEHNRLYWYRQTLGQGPEFLTYFQNEAQLEKSRLLSDRFSAERPKGSFSTLEIQRTEQGDSAMYLCASSLNAGQAVEAFFGQGTRLTVV.